Below are 5 T cell receptor beta chains sequenced from a single sample in a study of memory CD4+ T cells and cytomegalovirus serostatus. Libraries were prepared by immunoSEQ multiplex PCR; TCRdb keeps only in-frame clonotypes and omits some of them. This table holds about 54,000 clones, over 65% found once. The sort gate was single viable CD3+CD4+CD8-CD45RO+ cells for memory CD4+ T cells. Sequencing input: memory CD4+ T cells from blood. The receptors were sampled from an adult in good health and CMV-seropositive.

This clone appeared once. The chain recombines TRBV30 with TRBJ2-7; TRBD1 agrees at 7 bases. Germline CDR1 GTSNPN, CDR2 SVGIG (reference sequence). This CDR3 is built from 12 residues. V shed 1 base, J shed 4 bases, and the junction held 1 base outside the gene matches. The CDR3 region has the DNA TGTGCCTGGAGTGCGACAGGGTACGAGCAGTACGTC. This translates into CAWSATGYEQYV.

V is TRBV5-1 and J is TRBJ1-2; TRBD1 matches 7 bases. Germline V CDR1 and CDR2: SGHRS, YFSETQ. This CDR3 is built from 12 residues. V trimming: 4 bases; J trimming: 3 bases; junction bases outside the gene matches: 0. The CDR3 DNA is TGCGCCAGCAGCACAGGGGACTATGGCTACACCTTC. Translation gives CASSTGDYGYTF.

V gene TRBV2 combines with J gene TRBJ2-2; no definite D call. Germline V gene data show CDR1 as SNHLY and CDR2 as FYNNEI. The CDR3 length is 12 residues. Between the trimmed V and J ends, which lost 3 bases and 3 bases, there was a span of 2 bases. DNA for the CDR3: TGTGCCAGCAGTGATGACACCGGGGAGCTGTTTTTT. This sequence encodes CASSDDTGELFF.

This chain connects TRBV7-2 to TRBJ2-3, with 8 bases that match TRBD2. The CDR3 runs to 15 residues. In germline, CDR1 is SGHTA, CDR2 FQGNSA. V shed 5 bases and J 4 bases; nucleotides not matched to a gene: 8. The CDR3 DNA reads TGTGCCAGCAGCACAAGCGGGAGTTATCCAGATACGCAGTATTTT. Protein: CASSTSGSYPDTQYF.

The J gene is TRBJ2-5, the V gene TRBV28; the D is unclear. Trimming left V 6 bases short and J 5 bases short, with 13 bases between. From germline, CDR1 is MDHEN and CDR2 SYDVKM. There are 13 residues in the CDR3. The CDR3 DNA follows: TGTGCCAGCAGCACCCCTGCCACCGAGACCCAGTACTTC. It yields the protein CASSTPATETQYF.